These 14 T cell receptor beta chains came from one sample sequenced in a study of T cell responses to AZD1222 COVID-19 vaccine (TCRdb year 2021). The sample's time point label, in plain terms: baseline before first vaccination. Receptor amplification or capture employed the immunoSEQ multiplex PCR assay. The immuneACCESS repertoire file appears here via TCRdb, limited to in-frame rearrangements. These files lack a portion of the clones; in checked studies, under half of the deficit traces to unresolved V genes, and the cause of the others is not known. This sample has about 92,000 clones in its table, and roughly 88% of those were observed once. 20% to 25% of the sample goes to the ten largest clones. The sample here was peripheral blood, taken on day 0 of AZD1222 vaccination. These receptors all stem from an adult in good health.

The V gene is TRBV18, the J gene TRBJ1-2; maybe TRBD1 (6 bases). The CDR3 contains 14 residues. Trimming cost V 0 bases and J 7 bases, with 12 bases left between them. Germline V gene sequence: CDR1 KGHSH, CDR2 LQKENI. This CDR3 is CASSPPWQGTGYTF. In nucleotides, the CDR3 is TGTGCCAGCTCACCACCGTGGCAGGGGACTGGCTACACCTTC.

The chain joins TRBV19 to TRBJ1-2, with TRBD1 matching over 9 bases. From germline, CDR1 is LNHDA and CDR2 SQIVND (reference sequence). V gave up 5 bases and J gave up 7 bases; unmatched junction bases: 14. The CDR3 is made up of 16 amino acids. CDR3 region: CASSGPRDRVSRGYTF. CDR3 coding DNA: TGTGCCAGTAGTGGCCCCCGGGACAGGGTATCGCGTGGCTACACCTTC.

The chain employs TRBV30 and TRBJ2-7, with TRBD1 matching 7 bases. V lost 4 bases and J lost 3; bases outside the gene matches: 12. The CDR3 is 15 amino acids. Germline CDR1 and CDR2: GTSNPN and SVGIG (reference sequence). This chain's CDR3 is CAWTPKGAASYEQYF. CDR3 sequence (DNA): TGTGCCTGGACCCCAAAGGGGGCCGCGAGCTACGAGCAGTACTTC.

The chain recombines TRBV7-9 with TRBJ1-2, with 7 bases identical to TRBD1. This CDR3 is built from 12 residues. With 8 bases clipped from V and 3 bases from J, the junction kept 3 bases outside the gene matches. In germline, CDR1 is SEHNR, CDR2 FQNEAQ (reference sequence). Written as DNA, the CDR3 is TGTGCCAGCGACAGGGTGGACTATGGCTACACCTTC. Protein sequence: CASDRVDYGYTF.

The rearrangement joins TRBV10-3 to TRBJ2-2, with D possibly TRBD1 on 6 matching bases. The germline V gene has CDR1 ENHRY and CDR2 SYGVKD. V lost 10 bases and J lost 4, with 13 bases in between. This CDR3 region has 13 residues. The CDR3 DNA reads as TGTGCCACCACAGGGTCGGGCACCGGGGAGCTGTTTTTT. As protein: CATTGSGTGELFF.

The V gene is TRBV5-1, the J gene TRBJ2-3, with D perhaps TRBD1 or TRBD2 (5 bases each). V was clipped by 9 bases and J by 2 bases, with 16 bases between them. CDR1 SGHRS and CDR2 YFSETQ come from the germline V gene. The CDR3 runs to 14 residues. The CDR3 spells CATGDGQATDTQYF. The CDR3 region has the DNA TGCGCCACTGGGGACGGACAAGCCACAGATACGCAGTATTTT.

This chain joins TRBV6-6 and TRBJ1-6, with TRBD1 identical over 7 bases. CDR3 length: 14 residues. V lost 4 bases, J lost 6 bases, and 3 bases stayed unmatched. Germline V gene lookup returns CDR1 MNHNY and CDR2 SVGAGI (reference sequence). The CDR3 loop is CASSSGQVNSPLHF. The CDR3 DNA sequence: TGTGCCAGCAGTTCCGGACAGGTTAATTCACCCCTCCACTTT.

This chain uses TRBV5-1 with TRBJ2-1; D possibly matches TRBD1 or TRBD2 (7 bases each). V was pared by 5 bases and J by 4 bases, with 16 bases between. The CDR3 length is 15 residues. CDR1 is SGHRS and CDR2 is YFSETQ in the germline V gene. The CDR3 DNA follows: TGCGCCAGCAGTTCCGGGACAGCGGGGTACAATGAGCAGTTCTTC. Residues: CASSSGTAGYNEQFF.

This clone has only one observation. The V call is TRBV30, the J call TRBJ1-1; TRBD1 aligns across 7 bases. Germline assignment: CDR1 GTSNPN and CDR2 SVGIG (reference sequence). J was trimmed by 9 bases and V by 4 bases; bases with no gene match: 11. CDR3 length: 13 residues. The CDR3 DNA sequence: TGTGCCTGGACCGAGGGGGCAGGGGTTAAAGCTTTCTTT. This encodes CAWTEGAGVKAFF.

The gene calls are TRBV5-1 and TRBJ1-3; D perhaps matches TRBD1 (5 bases). Germline V gene sequence: CDR1 SGHRS, CDR2 YFSETQ. The CDR3 has 14 amino acids. V lost 4 bases, J lost 3 bases, and 11 bases lay in between. This chain's CDR3 is CASSPEGSGNTIYF. The CDR3 bases are TGCGCCAGCAGCCCCGAGGGGAGTGGAAACACCATATATTTT.

This sequence joins TRBV6-5 and TRBJ2-2; D might be TRBD2 (6 bases). Germline CDR1 MNHEY, CDR2 SVGAGI. Trimming cost V 6 bases and J 4 bases, with 9 bases left between them. This CDR3 region has 13 residues. This chain's CDR3 is CASRVLATGELFF. CDR3 nucleotide sequence: TGTGCCAGCAGGGTACTAGCCACCGGGGAGCTGTTTTTT.

The chain employs TRBV5-1 and TRBJ1-2; 7 nucleotides agree with TRBD1. Germline values: CDR1 SGHRS, CDR2 YFSETQ. Germline trimming cut 1 base from V and 5 bases from J; bases unmatched to any gene: 8. CDR3 length: 15 residues. CDR3 sequence: CASSLRQGIGYGYTF. The CDR3, as DNA: TGCGCCAGCAGCTTGAGACAGGGAATAGGGTATGGCTACACCTTC. The full variable domain, in which reference TRBV5-1 and TRBJ1-2 provide the parts outside the CDR3, is KAGVTQTPRYLIKTRGQQVTLSCSPISGHRSVSWYQQTPGQGLQFLFEYFSETQRNKGNFPGRFSGRQFSNSRSEMNVSTLELGDSALYLCASSLRQGIGYGYTFGSGTRLTVV.

This clone was detected only once. The chain uses TRBV9 and TRBJ1-1, with no clear D. The CDR3 extends over 13 amino acids. V lost 4 bases and J 8 bases, leaving 15 bases between the germline ends. CDR1 is SGDLS, CDR2 YYNGEE, per germline. Here the CDR3 reads CASSIDQTDEAFF. CDR3 DNA: TGTGCCAGCAGCATCGATCAGACCGACGAAGCTTTCTTT.

The chain links TRBV24-1 to TRBJ1-5; D is unresolved. Germline CDR1 KGHDR, CDR2 SFDVKD. The CDR3 runs to 15 residues. V lost 9 bases and J lost 1, with 15 bases in between. The CDR3 loop reads CATVCTRTSNQPQHF. The CDR3 bases are TGTGCCACCGTGTGTACGAGAACAAGCAATCAGCCCCAGCATTTT.